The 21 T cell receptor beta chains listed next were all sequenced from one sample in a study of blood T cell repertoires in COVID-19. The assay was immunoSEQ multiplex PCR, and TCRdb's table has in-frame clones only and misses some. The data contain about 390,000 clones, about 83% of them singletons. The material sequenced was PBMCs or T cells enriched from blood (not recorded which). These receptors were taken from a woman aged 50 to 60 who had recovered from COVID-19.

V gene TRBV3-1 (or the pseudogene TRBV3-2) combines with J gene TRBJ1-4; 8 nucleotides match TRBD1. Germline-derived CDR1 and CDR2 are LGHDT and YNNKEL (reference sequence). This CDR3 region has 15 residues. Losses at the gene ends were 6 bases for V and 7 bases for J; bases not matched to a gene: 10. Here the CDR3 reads CASSRSGTGGEKLFF. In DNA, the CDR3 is TGTGCCAGCAGTCGCTCCGGGACAGGAGGTGAAAAACTGTTTTTT.

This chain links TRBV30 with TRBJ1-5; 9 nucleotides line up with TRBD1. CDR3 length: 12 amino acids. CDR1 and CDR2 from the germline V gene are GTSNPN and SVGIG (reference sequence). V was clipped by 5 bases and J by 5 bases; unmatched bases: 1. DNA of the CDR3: TGTGCCTGGGACAGGGGGGATCAGCCCCAGCATTTT. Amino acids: CAWDRGDQPQHF.

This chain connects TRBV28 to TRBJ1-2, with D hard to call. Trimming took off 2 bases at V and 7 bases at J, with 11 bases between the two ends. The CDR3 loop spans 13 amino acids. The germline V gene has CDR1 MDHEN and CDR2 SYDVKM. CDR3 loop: CASSLGEMGGYTF. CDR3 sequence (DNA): TGTGCCAGCAGTTTAGGGGAGATGGGTGGCTACACCTTC.

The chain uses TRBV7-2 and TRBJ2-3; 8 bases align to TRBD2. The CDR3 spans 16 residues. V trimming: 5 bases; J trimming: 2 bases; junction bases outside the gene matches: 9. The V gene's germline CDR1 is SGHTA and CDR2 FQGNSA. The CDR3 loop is CASSLPGSGDTDTQYF. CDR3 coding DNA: TGTGCCAGCAGCCTCCCCGGTAGCGGGGACACAGATACGCAGTATTTT.

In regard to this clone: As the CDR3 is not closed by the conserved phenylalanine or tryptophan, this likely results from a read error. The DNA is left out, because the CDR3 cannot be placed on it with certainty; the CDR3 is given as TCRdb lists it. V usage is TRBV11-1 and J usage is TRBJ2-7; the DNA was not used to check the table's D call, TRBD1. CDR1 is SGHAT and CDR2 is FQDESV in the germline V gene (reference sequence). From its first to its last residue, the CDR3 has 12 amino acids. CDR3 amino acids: CASSLTGGQPNI.

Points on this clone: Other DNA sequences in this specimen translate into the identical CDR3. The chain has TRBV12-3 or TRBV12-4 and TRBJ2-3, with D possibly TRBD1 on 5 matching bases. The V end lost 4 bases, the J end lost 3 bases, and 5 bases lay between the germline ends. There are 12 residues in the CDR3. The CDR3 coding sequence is TGTGCCAGCAGTTCAGGGACAGATACGCAGTATTTT. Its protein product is CASSSGTDTQYF.

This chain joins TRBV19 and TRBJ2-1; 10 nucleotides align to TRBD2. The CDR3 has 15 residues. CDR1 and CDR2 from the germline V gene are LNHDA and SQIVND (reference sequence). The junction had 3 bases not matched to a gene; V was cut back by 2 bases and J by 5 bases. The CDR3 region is CASSILAGGNNEQFF. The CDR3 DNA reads TGTGCCAGTAGTATATTAGCGGGGGGCAACAATGAGCAGTTCTTC. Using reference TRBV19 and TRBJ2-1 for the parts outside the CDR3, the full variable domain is DGGITQSPKYLFRKEGQNVTLSCEQNLNHDAMYWYRQDPGQGLRLIYYSQIVNDFQKGDIAEGYSVSREKKESFPLTVTSAQKNPTAFYLCASSILAGGNNEQFFGPGTRLTVL.

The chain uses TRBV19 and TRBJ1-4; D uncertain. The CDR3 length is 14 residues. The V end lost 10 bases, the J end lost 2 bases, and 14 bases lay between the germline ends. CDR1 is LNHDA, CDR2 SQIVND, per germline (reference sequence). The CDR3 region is CATKFGSTNEKLFF. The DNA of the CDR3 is TGTGCCACCAAATTCGGGTCTACTAATGAAAAACTGTTTTTT. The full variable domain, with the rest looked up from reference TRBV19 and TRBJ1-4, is DGGITQSPKYLFRKEGQNVTLSCEQNLNHDAMYWYRQDPGQGLRLIYYSQIVNDFQKGDIAEGYSVSREKKESFPLTVTSAQKNPTAFYLCATKFGSTNEKLFFGSGTQLSVL.

For the CDR3, the DNA is TGTGCCAGCAGTTCATCAACTAGCGGGGGGGCTTATACGCAGTATTTT. Its translation: CASSSSTSGGAYTQYF. The chain recombines TRBV27 with TRBJ2-3; TRBD2 matches at 13 bases. Unmatched junction bases numbered 8, after V lost 4 bases and J lost 7 bases. This CDR3 comprises 16 residues. Germline V gene lookup returns CDR1 MNHEY and CDR2 SMNVEV (reference sequence).

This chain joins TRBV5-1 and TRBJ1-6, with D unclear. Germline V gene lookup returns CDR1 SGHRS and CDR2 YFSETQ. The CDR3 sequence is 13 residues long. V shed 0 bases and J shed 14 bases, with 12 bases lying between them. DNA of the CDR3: TGCGCCAGCAGCTTGGCGGCCCGTAGCGCCCTCCACTTT. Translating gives CASSLAARSALHF.

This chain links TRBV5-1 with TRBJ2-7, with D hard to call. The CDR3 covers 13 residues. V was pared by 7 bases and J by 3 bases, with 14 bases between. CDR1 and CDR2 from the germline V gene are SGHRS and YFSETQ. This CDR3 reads CASRLLPLYEQYF. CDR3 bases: TGCGCCAGCCGCCTCCTACCTCTCTACGAGCAGTACTTC.

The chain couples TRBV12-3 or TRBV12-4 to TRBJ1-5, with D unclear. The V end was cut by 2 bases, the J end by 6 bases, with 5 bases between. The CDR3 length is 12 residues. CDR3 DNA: TGTGCCAGCAGTTTACTCGTTCAGCCCCAGCATTTT. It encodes CASSLLVQPQHF.

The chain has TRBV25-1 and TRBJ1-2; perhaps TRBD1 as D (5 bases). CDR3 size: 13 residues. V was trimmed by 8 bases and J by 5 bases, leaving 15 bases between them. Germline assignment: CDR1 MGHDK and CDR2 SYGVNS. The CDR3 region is CASSLSGDYGYTF. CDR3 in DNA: TGTGCCAGCTCACTGTCGGGGGATTATGGCTACACCTTC.

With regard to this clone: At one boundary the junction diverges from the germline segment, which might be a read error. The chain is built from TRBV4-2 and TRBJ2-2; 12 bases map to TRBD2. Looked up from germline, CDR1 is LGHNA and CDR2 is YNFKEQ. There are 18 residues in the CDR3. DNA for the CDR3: TGTGCCAGCACCCAAGAGGCTAGCGGGGGGGCCGCCACCGGGGAGCTGTTTTTT. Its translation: CASTQEASGGAATGELFF.

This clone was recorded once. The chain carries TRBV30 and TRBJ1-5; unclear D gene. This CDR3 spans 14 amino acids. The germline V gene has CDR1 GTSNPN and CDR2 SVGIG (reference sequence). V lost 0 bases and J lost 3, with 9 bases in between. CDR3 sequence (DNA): TGTGCCTGGAGTGTAGAACGGGTCAATCAGCCCCAGCATTTT. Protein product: CAWSVERVNQPQHF.

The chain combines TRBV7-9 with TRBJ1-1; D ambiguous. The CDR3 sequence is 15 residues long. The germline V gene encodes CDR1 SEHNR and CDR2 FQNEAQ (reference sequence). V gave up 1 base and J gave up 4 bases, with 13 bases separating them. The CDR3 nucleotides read TGTGCCAGCAGCTTAGGGTACGGGATCGGCACTGAAGCTTTCTTT. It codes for CASSLGYGIGTEAFF.

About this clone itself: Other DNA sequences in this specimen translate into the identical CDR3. The DNA for the CDR3 is TGTGCCAGCAGCTTAGCGGGTCCAGGGTACGGCTACACCTTC. Its protein product is CASSLAGPGYGYTF. This sequence joins TRBV7-9 and TRBJ1-2; a possible D gene is TRBD1 (5 bases). Germline-derived CDR1 and CDR2 are SEHNR and FQNEAQ (reference sequence). V was trimmed by 0 bases and J by 8 bases, leaving 13 bases between them. This CDR3 has 14 amino acids. The whole variable domain, filled in from reference TRBV7-9 and TRBJ1-2, reads DTGVSQNPRHKITKRGQNVTFRCDPISEHNRLYWYRQTLGQGPEFLTYFQNEAQLEKSRLLSDRFSAERPKGSFSTLEIQRTEQGDSAMYLCASSLAGPGYGYTFGSGTRLTVV.

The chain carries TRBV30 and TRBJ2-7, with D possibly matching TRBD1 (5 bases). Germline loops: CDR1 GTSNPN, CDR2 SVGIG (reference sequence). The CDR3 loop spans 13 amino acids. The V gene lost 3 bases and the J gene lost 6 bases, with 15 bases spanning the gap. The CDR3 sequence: CAWRETETSEQYF. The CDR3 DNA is TGTGCCTGGAGGGAGACAGAAACGTCCGAGCAGTACTTC.

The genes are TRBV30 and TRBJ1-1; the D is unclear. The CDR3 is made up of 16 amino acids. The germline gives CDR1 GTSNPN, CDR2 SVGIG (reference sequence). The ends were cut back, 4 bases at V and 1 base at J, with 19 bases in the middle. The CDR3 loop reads CAWNRDQELPNTEAFF. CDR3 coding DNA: TGTGCCTGGAATCGGGATCAAGAGTTGCCGAACACTGAAGCTTTCTTT.

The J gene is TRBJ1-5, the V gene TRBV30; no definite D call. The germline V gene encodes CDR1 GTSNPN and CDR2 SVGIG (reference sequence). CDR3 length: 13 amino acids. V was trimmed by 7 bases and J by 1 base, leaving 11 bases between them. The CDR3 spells CAYRYSSNQPQHF. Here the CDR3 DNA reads TGTGCCTACCGATACAGCAGCAATCAGCCCCAGCATTTT.

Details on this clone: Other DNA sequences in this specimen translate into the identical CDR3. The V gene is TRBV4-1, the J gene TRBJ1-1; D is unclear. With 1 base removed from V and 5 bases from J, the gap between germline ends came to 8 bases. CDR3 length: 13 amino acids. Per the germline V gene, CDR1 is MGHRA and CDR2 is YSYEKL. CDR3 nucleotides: TGCGCCAGCAGCCAAGTTTCGGGGACTGAAGCTTTCTTT. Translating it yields CASSQVSGTEAFF.